This TCR beta chain is drawn from a study of blood T cell repertoires in COVID-19. Overall study: Both acute and convalescent COVID-19 samples were obtained from the United States, Italy and Spain. T cells, B-cell-depleted T cells, or PBMCs supplied cDNA or gDNA.

Trimming took off 4 bases at V and 6 bases at J, with 10 bases between the two ends. The V gene's germline CDR1 is LGHDT and CDR2 YNNKEL (reference sequence). The CDR3 covers 13 residues. Repertoires were generated with immunoSEQ multiplex PCR, while TCRdb's copy carries only in-frame clones and drops some. This table holds 200,000 to 250,000 clones, 83% found once. The chain combines TRBV3-1 (or the pseudogene TRBV3-2) with TRBJ2-1; a possible D gene is TRBD1 (5 bases). This TCR was sampled from a woman aged 45-65 years who had been exposed to COVID-19. The sequenced sample consisted of PBMCs or T cells enriched from blood (not recorded which). CDR3 protein: CASSLRQSNEQFF. CDR3 sequence (DNA): TGTGCCAGCAGCCTTCGACAGTCCAATGAGCAGTTCTTC.